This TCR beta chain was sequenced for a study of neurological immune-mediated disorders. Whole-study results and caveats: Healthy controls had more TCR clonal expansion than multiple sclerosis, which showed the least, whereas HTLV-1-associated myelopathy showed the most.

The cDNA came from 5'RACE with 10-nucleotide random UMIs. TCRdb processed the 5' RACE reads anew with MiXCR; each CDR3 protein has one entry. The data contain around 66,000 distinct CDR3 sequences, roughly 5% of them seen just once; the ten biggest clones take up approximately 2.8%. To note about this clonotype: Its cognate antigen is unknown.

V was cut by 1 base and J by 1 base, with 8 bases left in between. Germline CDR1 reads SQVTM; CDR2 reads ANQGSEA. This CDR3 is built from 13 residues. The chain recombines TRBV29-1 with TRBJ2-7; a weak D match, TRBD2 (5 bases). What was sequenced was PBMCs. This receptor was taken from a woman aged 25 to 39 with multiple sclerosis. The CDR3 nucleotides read TGCAGCGTTGAAGGGCGGGCATCCTACGAGCAGTACTTC. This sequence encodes CSVEGRASYEQYF.